Below, 10 T cell receptor beta chains from the same sample are listed, as sequenced in a study of CD8 T cells in ankylosing spondylitis. One entry per CDR3 protein, called by TCRdb with MiXCR from the 5' RACE reads. The table lists 85,000 to 100,000 distinct CDR3 sequences, roughly 9.6% of them singletons, with 5.1% in the top ten. The sequenced material came from blood, either unsorted or a sorted T cell fraction (not recorded which). These receptors originate from a male donor with ankylosing spondylitis or in good health (not recorded which).

At least ten counts were recorded for this clonotype. The chain links TRBV5-1 to TRBJ1-1; TRBD1 agrees at 9 bases. Per the germline V gene, CDR1 is SGHRS and CDR2 is YFSETQ. Trimming at V came to 4 bases and at J to 4 bases, leaving 8 bases not matched to a gene. The CDR3 totals 15 residues. The CDR3 spells CASSPRGTGSTEAFF. The CDR3 bases are TGCGCCAGCAGCCCACGTGGGACAGGGAGCACTGAAGCTTTCTTT. Full variable domain (missing parts from reference TRBV5-1 and TRBJ1-1): KAGVTQTPRYLIKTRGQQVTLSCSPISGHRSVSWYQQTPGQGLQFLFEYFSETQRNKGNFPGRFSGRQFSNSRSEMNVSTLELGDSALYLCASSPRGTGSTEAFFGQGTRLTVV.

This clonotype was recorded many times. V is TRBV12-3 or TRBV12-4 and J is TRBJ2-2; D might be TRBD1 (6 bases). This CDR3 spans 14 amino acids. V was clipped by 7 bases and J by 1 base, with 10 bases between them. The CDR3 region has the DNA TGTGCCAGCAAGGGGGATCTGAACACCGGGGAGCTGTTTTTT. Its translation is CASKGDLNTGELFF.

The chain recombines TRBV5-1 with TRBJ1-1; D uncertain. There are 13 residues in the CDR3. The V and J ends lost 0 bases and 8 bases respectively, with 11 bases between them. Germline V gene lookup returns CDR1 SGHRS and CDR2 YFSETQ. This CDR3 is CASSLEGQGEAFF. In nucleotides, the CDR3 is TGCGCCAGCAGCTTGGAAGGGCAAGGCGAAGCTTTCTTT.

This clonotype was detected ten times or more. This sequence joins TRBV7-9 and TRBJ2-5; TRBD1 agrees at 9 bases. J gave up 5 bases and V 4 bases, and 8 bases lay outside the gene matches. Germline V gene lookup returns CDR1 SEHNR and CDR2 FQNEAQ (reference sequence). The CDR3 consists of 15 residues. CDR3 sequence (DNA): TGTGCCAGCAGCTCGACAGGGGGTAGGGCGGAGACCCAGTACTTC. Amino acid sequence: CASSSTGGRAETQYF.

This clonotype was found many times. The chain uses TRBV9 and TRBJ2-3, with 7 bases that match TRBD1. V shed 0 bases and J 7 bases; nucleotides not matched to a gene: 11. CDR1 and CDR2 from the germline V gene are SGDLS and YYNGEE. The CDR3 spans 16 residues. This CDR3 reads CASSVAVTGYMNTQYF. The CDR3, as DNA: TGTGCCAGCAGCGTAGCTGTGACAGGGTACATGAATACGCAGTATTTT.

This clonotype was seen ten or more times. This sequence joins TRBV29-1 and TRBJ2-6, with D possibly TRBD1 on 6 matching bases. Germline V gene lookup returns CDR1 SQVTM and CDR2 ANQGSEA. The CDR3 is made up of 17 amino acids. Trimming stripped 6 bases from V and 0 bases from J, with 18 bases between. The CDR3, as DNA: TGCAGCGTCTACCTGACAGGCGGTTTCTCTGGGGCCAACGTCCTGACTTTC. It yields the protein CSVYLTGGFSGANVLTF. Combining the CDR3 with reference TRBV29-1 and TRBJ2-6 gives the whole variable domain SAVISQKPSRDICQRGTSLTIQCQVDSQVTMMFWYRQQPGQSLTLIATANQGSEATYESGFVIDKFPISRPNLTFSTLTVSNMSPEDSSIYLCSVYLTGGFSGANVLTFGAGSRLTVL.

This clonotype was seen ten or more times. The rearrangement links TRBV28 to TRBJ1-5, with 7 nucleotides matching TRBD1. V gave up 8 bases and J gave up 4 bases; unmatched junction bases: 11. Germline CDR1 reads MDHEN; CDR2 reads SYDVKM. The CDR3 has 15 amino acids. DNA of the CDR3: TGTGCCAGCTTCCCACAGGGGAGTAAGAATCAGCCCCAGCATTTT. Translated: CASFPQGSKNQPQHF.

This clonotype was seen ten or more times. This rearrangement joins TRBV20-1 to TRBJ2-7; 10 nucleotides align to TRBD2. CDR1 is DFQATT, CDR2 SNEGSKA, per germline (reference sequence). V gave up 3 bases and J gave up 0 bases; unmatched junction bases: 14. This CDR3 spans 18 amino acids. CDR3 loop: CSASVSGLARIYSYEQYF. Here the CDR3 DNA reads TGCAGTGCTAGCGTATCGGGACTAGCGCGAATTTACTCCTACGAGCAGTACTTC.

The V and J genes are TRBV14 and TRBJ1-1; D gene ambiguous. The V gene lost 0 bases and the J gene lost 5 bases, with 10 bases spanning the gap. The CDR3 extends over 14 amino acids. Germline values: CDR1 SGHDN, CDR2 FVKESK. CDR3 in amino acids: CASSQDPTRTEAFF. The CDR3 DNA is TGTGCCAGCAGCCAAGACCCCACCAGGACTGAAGCTTTCTTT.

This clonotype has more than one count but fewer than ten. The chain couples TRBV18 to TRBJ1-5, with D unresolved. Between the trimmed V and J ends, which lost 9 bases and 0 bases, there was a span of 15 bases. CDR3 size: 15 residues. Germline assignment: CDR1 KGHSH and CDR2 LQKENI. The CDR3 nucleotides read TGTGCCAGTTCCCCCGCTGCTATTAGCAATCAGCCCCAGCATTTT. Its protein product is CASSPAAISNQPQHF.